These T cell receptor beta chains were read from a single sample in a study of cytomegalovirus exposure and HLA in healthy donors. The method was immunoSEQ multiplex PCR; TCRdb's version includes in-frame clones alone and lacks a portion of them. Here the sample spans approximately 170,000 clones, around 80% being singletons. The source material was PBMCs. These receptors were obtained from a man in his forties or fifties in good health and CMV-seronegative. The CDR3 runs from the conserved cysteine through the conserved F or W. D genes are given only for firm matches. Some rows have no size entry. The others give once, few or many, or a class for an expanded clone.

CDR3nt,CDR3aa,d_gene,v_gene,j_gene,abundance
TGTGCCAGCAGCCAAGATCTCATTCAGTACTTC,CASSQDLIQYF,-,TRBV4-2,TRBJ2-4,-
TGTGCCAGCAGCGTTGAGGTTTCGACTGAAGCTTTCTTT,CASSVEVSTEAFF,-,TRBV9,TRBJ1-1,-
TGTGCCAGCAGCTTGGGGAGCGGGAGTACGCAGTATTTT,CASSLGSGSTQYF,TRBD2,TRBV11-3,TRBJ2-3,-
TGTGCCAGCAGCCCGTCGGCGACTAGCGGGGGGGGAGAGACCCAGTACTTC,CASSPSATSGGGETQYF,-,TRBV12-1,TRBJ2-5,-
TGTGCCAGCAGCCGCGCTAGCGGGAGACCCTACGAGCAGTACTTC,CASSRASGRPYEQYF,TRBD2,TRBV28,TRBJ2-7,-
TGCGCCAGCAGCTTGGCCGTGGGCTCTGGGGCCAACGGCCTGACTTTC,CASSLAVGSGANGLTF,-,TRBV5-1,TRBJ2-6,-
TGTTCCAGCAGCTCGCCCAAACAGGGGGCTTTGCGTACTGAAGCTTTCTTT,CSSSSPKQGALRTEAFF,TRBD1,TRBV7-9,TRBJ1-1,-
TGTGCCAGCAGCGAGCGGACAGGGAGCAATCAGCCCCAGCATTTT,CASSERTGSNQPQHF,TRBD1,TRBV7-2,TRBJ1-5,once
TGTGCCTGGAGCCGACTAGTAACGGATACGCAGTATTTT,CAWSRLVTDTQYF,-,TRBV30,TRBJ2-3,-
TGCGCCAGCAGCCGGTCTAGCGGGAGGAGCCAAGAGACCCAGTACTTC,CASSRSSGRSQETQYF,TRBD2,TRBV4-1,TRBJ2-5,few
TGTGCCAGCAGTGCGGGGATGTACAATGAGCAGTTCTTC,CASSAGMYNEQFF,-,TRBV6-6,TRBJ2-1,-
TGTGCCAGCAGTTTATCACGAGGGGAAAAACTGTTTTTT,CASSLSRGEKLFF,-,TRBV27,TRBJ1-4,-
TGCGCCAGCAGCGGGCAGACAGTAGGCACTGAAGCTTTCTTT,CASSGQTVGTEAFF,-,TRBV5-1,TRBJ1-1,few
TGTGCCAGCAGTTTAGGGACAGGCAATCAGCCCCAGCATTTT,CASSLGTGNQPQHF,TRBD1,TRBV6-5,TRBJ1-5,-
TGTGCCAGCTCCCTTGGCGGGGGGCGAGAGACCCAGTACTTC,CASSLGGGRETQYF,TRBD2,TRBV7-3,TRBJ2-5,-
TGTGCCAGCAGCTTAAGGGGACAGGGGGCAGGGCAGCCCCAGCATTTT,CASSLRGQGAGQPQHF,TRBD1,TRBV7-2,TRBJ1-5,-
TGCGCCAGCAGCTTGGAGGGGACTAGCGGTGACTACAATGAGCAGTTCTTC,CASSLEGTSGDYNEQFF,TRBD2,TRBV5-1,TRBJ2-1,-
TGTGCCAGTACCCCGGGTCGGGGGGCCGGGAACACTGAAGCTTTCTTT,CASTPGRGAGNTEAFF,-,TRBV19,TRBJ1-1,-
TGTGCCAGCGCGGGCGCGGGAGGGTCCTACGAGCAGTACTTC,CASAGAGGSYEQYF,TRBD2,TRBV28,TRBJ2-7,-
TGTGCCAGCAGCCAAGAGTTGGCAGGGAGGTTCACCGGGGAGCTGTTTTTT,CASSQELAGRFTGELFF,-,TRBV14,TRBJ2-2,-
TGTGCCAGTAGGGCAGGGTTTGGTACAAGCAATCAGCCCCAGCATTTT,CASRAGFGTSNQPQHF,-,TRBV19,TRBJ1-5,-
TGTGCCAGCAGCGTAGCCCCCCTAGCGGACGCCGCTACCGAGCAGTACTTC,CASSVAPLADAATEQYF,TRBD2,TRBV9,TRBJ2-7,once
TGTGCCAGCAGCCAGGACAGGGCCTATTCACCCCTCCACTTT,CASSQDRAYSPLHF,TRBD1,TRBV7-9,TRBJ1-6,-
TGTGCCAGCAGTGAGATAGCGGGACCATACAATGAGCAGTTCTTC,CASSEIAGPYNEQFF,TRBD2,TRBV25-1,TRBJ2-1,-
TGTGCCAGCAGTGAAGTTAGGCGGATCTCTGGAAACACCATATATTTT,CASSEVRRISGNTIYF,-,TRBV2,TRBJ1-3,once
TGCGCCAGCAGCTTGGGGTCGCAGAATGAAAAACTGTTTTTT,CASSLGSQNEKLFF,-,TRBV5-1,TRBJ1-4,-
TGCGCCAGCAGAAAGGACCCCAGGGACTACAATGAGCAGTTCTTC,CASRKDPRDYNEQFF,-,TRBV5-1,TRBJ2-1,few
TGCGCCAGCAGCCAAGATGAGACAGGGGGATCTTATGGCTACACCTTC,CASSQDETGGSYGYTF,TRBD1,TRBV4-1,TRBJ1-2,many
TGCGCCAGCAGCTTGGGGACAGGGGGACCCCAAAGAGCTTTCTTT,CASSLGTGGPQRAFF,TRBD1,TRBV5-1,TRBJ1-1,-
TGCGCCAGCAGCTTACCTGGGACAGGGCCGACCGGGGAGCTGTTTTTT,CASSLPGTGPTGELFF,TRBD1,TRBV5-1,TRBJ2-2,-
TGTGCCAGCCAAACCCAGGGGGCTAACTATGGCTACACCTTC,CASQTQGANYGYTF,TRBD1,TRBV5-4,TRBJ1-2,-
TGCGCCAGCAGCGTGACAGGCTCTGGAAACACCATATATTTT,CASSVTGSGNTIYF,-,TRBV5-1,TRBJ1-3,-
TGCGCCAGCAGCTTGGGGGCGGGAGACACCGGGGAGCTGTTTTTT,CASSLGAGDTGELFF,TRBD2,TRBV5-1,TRBJ2-2,-
TGTGCCAACAGTCCAGGAGACAGGAGTAATCAGCCCCAGCATTTT,CANSPGDRSNQPQHF,-,TRBV28,TRBJ1-5,-
TGTGCCAGCAGTTCATTGGGCCTTAACTATGGCTACACCTTC,CASSSLGLNYGYTF,-,TRBV27,TRBJ1-2,-
TGTGCCAGTAGTCCCGGCACTAACTCAGAAGAGACCCAGTACTTC,CASSPGTNSEETQYF,-,TRBV19,TRBJ2-5,few
TGTGCCAGCAGCAAAGCACTAGCGGGAGCCCCTGGGGCCAACGTCCTGACTTTC,CASSKALAGAPGANVLTF,-,TRBV21-1,TRBJ2-6,-
TGTGCCAGCAGTTTCTCTCGTTACAATCAGCCCCAGCATTTT,CASSFSRYNQPQHF,-,TRBV28,TRBJ1-5,-
TGTGCCAGTAGTATACCCAGGGGAGAGACCCAGTACTTC,CASSIPRGETQYF,-,TRBV19,TRBJ2-5,-
TGCGCCAGCAGCTCGCGTCAGGCCCAAGAGACCCAGTACTTC,CASSSRQAQETQYF,-,TRBV5-1,TRBJ2-5,-
TGCGCCAGCAGCACGGACAGGGGCACAGATACGCAGTATTTT,CASSTDRGTDTQYF,TRBD1,TRBV5-1,TRBJ2-3,-
TGTGCCAGCAGCCCCCTTGACAGGGACCCCATGAACACTGAAGCTTTCTTT,CASSPLDRDPMNTEAFF,TRBD1,TRBV28,TRBJ1-1,-
TGTGCCAGTATGGGACGGGAGGCCACCTACGAGCAGTACTTC,CASMGREATYEQYF,TRBD2,TRBV19,TRBJ2-7,-
TGTGCCAGCAGTGAAGGGGGGGTTCAGTCATACACAGATACGCAGTATTTT,CASSEGGVQSYTDTQYF,-,TRBV6-1,TRBJ2-3,-
TGCGCCAGCAGCCCTGGGACTAGCGGGAGGGTTAATGAGCAGTTCTTC,CASSPGTSGRVNEQFF,TRBD2,TRBV5-1,TRBJ2-1,-